Each of the 5 T cell receptor beta chains below was sequenced from the same sample in a study of blood T cell repertoires in COVID-19 (TCRdb year 2020). The library was generated by the immunoSEQ multiplex PCR assay. TCRdb's version of the immuneACCESS table is confined to in-frame rearrangements and falls short of the full clone set. An unresolved V gene accounts for under half of the shortfall where checked; the remainder is of unknown origin. For this sample there are hundreds of thousands of clones; around 90% appear just once. The top ten hold less than 1.5% of the sample. The specimen was PBMCs or T cells enriched from blood (not recorded which). The receptors here all came from a man aged 25 to 40 who had recovered from COVID-19.

V and J are TRBV11-2 and TRBJ2-7, with TRBD1 matching 10 bases. V gave up 4 bases and J gave up 5 bases; unmatched junction bases: 8. The CDR3 loop spans 15 amino acids. Germline V gene data show CDR1 as SGHAT and CDR2 as FQNNGV. The CDR3 DNA sequence: TGTGCCAGCAGCTCACCCAAGGGGACAGGGGACGAGCAGTACTTC. It translates to CASSSPKGTGDEQYF.

The chain has TRBV25-1 and TRBJ1-4; D gene ambiguous. Per the germline V gene, CDR1 is MGHDK and CDR2 is SYGVNS. Trimming stripped 3 bases from V and 4 bases from J, with 15 bases between. The CDR3 has 16 residues. The CDR3: CASSETTHRRNEKLFF. CDR3 DNA sequence: TGTGCCAGCAGTGAGACCACCCACAGACGTAATGAAAAACTGTTTTTT.

The gene calls are TRBV2 and TRBJ1-6, with a possible D match to TRBD1 (6 bases). Germline loops: CDR1 SNHLY, CDR2 FYNNEI. The CDR3 is 14 residues long. Trimming pared 6 bases from V and 8 bases from J, leaving 14 bases between. Here the CDR3 DNA reads TGTGCCAGCAGGCTCGGTCAGGGGTATTCACCCCTCCACTTT. Its translation: CASRLGQGYSPLHF.

This rearrangement joins TRBV4-1 to TRBJ2-2; possible D gene TRBD1, 6 bases. V gave up 4 bases and J gave up 0 bases, with 12 bases separating them. Germline values: CDR1 MGHRA, CDR2 YSYEKL. The CDR3 spans 16 residues. The CDR3 here is CASSPGVRTNTGELFF. The CDR3 nucleotides are TGCGCCAGCAGCCCAGGGGTGCGGACGAACACCGGGGAGCTGTTTTTT.

The V gene is TRBV5-5, the J gene TRBJ2-5; D is uncertain. V gave up 4 bases and J gave up 5 bases, with 6 bases separating them. The germline V gene encodes CDR1 SGHKS and CDR2 YYEKEE (reference sequence). This CDR3 comprises 11 residues. The CDR3 nucleotides are TGTGCCAGCAGCGTTCTTGAGACCCAGTACTTC. Residues: CASSVLETQYF. The whole variable domain, remainder taken from reference TRBV5-5 and TRBJ2-5, is DAGVTQSPTHLIKTRGQQVTLRCSPISGHKSVSWYQQVLGQGPQFIFQYYEKEERGRGNFPDRFSARQFPNYSSELNVNALLLGDSALYLCASSVLETQYFGPGTRLLVL.